This is a list of T cell receptor beta chains from one sample in a study of blood T cells in healthy people across ages. TCRdb redid the calling of the 5' RACE reads with MiXCR, one entry per CDR3 protein. The sample includes hundreds of thousands of distinct CDR3 sequences, roughly 30% of them seen just once. The source material was blood. These receptors originate from a woman older than 75 in good health. Each CDR3 is given with its conserved first and last residue. The D gene is left open where the match is weak. Clone size is shown for a subset of rows, as once, few, many or a class of expanded clone.

TRBV2,TRBJ2-5,NA,NA,TGTGCCAGCAGGAAGGGCCGTAGGGATGGGGCTCAAGAGACCCAGTACTTC,CASRKGRRDGAQETQYF
TRBV7-7,TRBJ2-5,NA,NA,TGTGCTAGCAGCTTAGTTGTGGGACAAGAGACCCAGTACTTC,CASSLVVGQETQYF
TRBV2,TRBJ2-2,NA,TRBD1,TGTGCCAGCAGGGCCATACAGGGGACCGGGGAGCTGTTTTTT,CASRAIQGTGELFF
TRBV7-8,TRBJ2-7,many,NA,TGTGCCAGCAGCTTAGGGGGGGCTATTGCCTACGAGCAGTACTTC,CASSLGGAIAYEQYF
TRBV6-1,TRBJ2-3,many,TRBD2,TGTGCCAGCAGTGAAGGGCTTCTAGCGGGGGGGGTTAGCACAGATACGCAGTATTTT,CASSEGLLAGGVSTDTQYF
TRBV7-9,TRBJ2-3,NA,NA,TGTGCCAGCAGCTTAGAGGTTCGCCAGAAAGGGTATTTT,CASSLEVRQKGYF
TRBV7-2,TRBJ2-3,many,NA,TGTGCCAGCAGCCAGTCCACAGATACGCAGTATTTT,CASSQSTDTQYF
TRBV7-2,TRBJ2-7,NA,TRBD1,TGTGCCAGCAGCTCAGGGGACAGGGCCTCCGAGCAGTACTTC,CASSSGDRASEQYF
TRBV29-1,TRBJ2-7,many,TRBD1,TGCAGCGTTGAGAGGGACAGCTACGAGCAGTACTTC,CSVERDSYEQYF
TRBV3-1,TRBJ1-4,NA,NA,TGTGCCAGCAGCCAAGATAGTACCTTCGCAACTAATGAAAAACTGTTTTTT,CASSQDSTFATNEKLFF
TRBV12-3/TRBV12-4,TRBJ2-7,many,NA,TGTGCCAGCAGTTTTACGGTCCACAACGAGCAGTACTTC,CASSFTVHNEQYF
TRBV7-2,TRBJ2-1,NA,NA,TGTGCCAGCAGCACAGCTTACAATGAGCAGTTCTTC,CASSTAYNEQFF
TRBV19,TRBJ2-7,NA,TRBD1,TGTGCCAGTAGTATGGGGGGACAGGGGCGCTACGAGCAGTACTTC,CASSMGGQGRYEQYF
TRBV5-1,TRBJ2-2,many,NA,TGCGCCAGCAGCTTGGAACTGGCGAACACCGGGGAGCTGTTTTTT,CASSLELANTGELFF
TRBV30,TRBJ1-1,few,TRBD1,TGTGCCTGGAGCACCGGGACAGAAAACACTGAAGCTTTCTTT,CAWSTGTENTEAFF